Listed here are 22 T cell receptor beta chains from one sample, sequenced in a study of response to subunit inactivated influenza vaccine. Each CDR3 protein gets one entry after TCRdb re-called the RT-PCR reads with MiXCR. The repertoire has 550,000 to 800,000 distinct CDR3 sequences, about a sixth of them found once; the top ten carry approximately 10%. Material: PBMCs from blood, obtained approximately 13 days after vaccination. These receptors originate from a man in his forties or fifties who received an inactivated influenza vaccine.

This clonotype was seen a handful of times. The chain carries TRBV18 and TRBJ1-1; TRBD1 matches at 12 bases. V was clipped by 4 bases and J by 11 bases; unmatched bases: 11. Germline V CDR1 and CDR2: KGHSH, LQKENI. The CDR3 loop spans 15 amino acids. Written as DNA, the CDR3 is TGTGCCAGCTCACTGGGACAGGGGGCGCTCAGTTGGGCTTTCTTT. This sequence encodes CASSLGQGALSWAFF.

CDR3 residues: CASSPGGLAGNTGELFF. The CDR3 DNA reads as TGTGCCAGCAGTCCTGGAGGACTAGCGGGAAATACCGGGGAGCTGTTTTTT. This chain joins TRBV28 and TRBJ2-2, with 12 bases that match TRBD2. This CDR3 spans 17 amino acids. The germline V gene encodes CDR1 MDHEN and CDR2 SYDVKM. V dropped 5 bases and J dropped 5; count of bases not matched to a gene: 9.

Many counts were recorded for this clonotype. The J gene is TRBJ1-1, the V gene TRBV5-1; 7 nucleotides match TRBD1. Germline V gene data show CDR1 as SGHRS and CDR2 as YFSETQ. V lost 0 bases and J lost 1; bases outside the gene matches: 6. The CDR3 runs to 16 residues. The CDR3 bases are TGCGCCAGCAGCTTGGATGGAGGGACAGCGAACACTGAAGCTTTCTTT. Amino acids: CASSLDGGTANTEAFF.

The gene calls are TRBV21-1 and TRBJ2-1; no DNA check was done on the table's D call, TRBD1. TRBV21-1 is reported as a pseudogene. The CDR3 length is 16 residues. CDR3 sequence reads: CALPRSGRISYNEQFF. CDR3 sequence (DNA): TGTGCCCTTCCTCGGTCGGGACGGATCTCCTACAATGAGCAGTTCTTC.

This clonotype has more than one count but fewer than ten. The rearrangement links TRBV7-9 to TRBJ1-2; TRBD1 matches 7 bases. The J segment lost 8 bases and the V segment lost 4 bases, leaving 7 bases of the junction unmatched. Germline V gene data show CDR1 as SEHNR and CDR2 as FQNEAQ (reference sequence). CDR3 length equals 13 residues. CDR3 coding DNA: TGTGCCAGCAGCTCCGGGAGGGGGCGAGGCTACACCTTC. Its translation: CASSSGRGRGYTF.

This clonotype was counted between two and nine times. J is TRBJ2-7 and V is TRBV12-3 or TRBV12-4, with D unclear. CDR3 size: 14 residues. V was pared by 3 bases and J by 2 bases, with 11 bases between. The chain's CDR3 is CASSFGTATYEQYF. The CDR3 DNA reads TGTGCCAGCAGTTTCGGAACGGCGACCTACGAGCAGTACTTC.

The CDR3 DNA follows: TGTGCCAGCAGCCCCATCCAGCGGGGGGGCGGGGAGACCCAGTACTTC. Translating it yields CASSPIQRGGGETQYF. V usage is TRBV7-6 and J usage is TRBJ2-5, with TRBD2 matching over 10 bases. Trimming removed 5 bases from V and 5 bases from J; junction bases left unmatched: 11. Germline V lookup: CDR1 SGHVS, CDR2 FNYEAQ. The length of the CDR3 is 16 residues.

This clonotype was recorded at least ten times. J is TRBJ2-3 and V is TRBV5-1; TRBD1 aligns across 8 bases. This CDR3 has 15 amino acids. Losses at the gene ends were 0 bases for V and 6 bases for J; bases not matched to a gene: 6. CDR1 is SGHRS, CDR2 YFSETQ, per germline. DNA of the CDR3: TGCGCCAGCAGCTTGGTGACAGGGGTCCCCGATACGCAGTATTTT. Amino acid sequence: CASSLVTGVPDTQYF. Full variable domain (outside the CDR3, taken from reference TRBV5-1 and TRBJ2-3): KAGVTQTPRYLIKTRGQQVTLSCSPISGHRSVSWYQQTPGQGLQFLFEYFSETQRNKGNFPGRFSGRQFSNSRSEMNVSTLELGDSALYLCASSLVTGVPDTQYFGPGTRLTVL.

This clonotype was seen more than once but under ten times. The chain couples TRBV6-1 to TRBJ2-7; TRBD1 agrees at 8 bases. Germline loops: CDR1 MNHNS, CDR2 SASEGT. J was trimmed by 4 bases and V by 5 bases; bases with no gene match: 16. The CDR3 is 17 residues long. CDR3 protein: CASSRETGTGTTYEQYF. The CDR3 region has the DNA TGTGCCAGCAGTCGAGAGACCGGGACAGGAACGACTTACGAGCAGTACTTC.

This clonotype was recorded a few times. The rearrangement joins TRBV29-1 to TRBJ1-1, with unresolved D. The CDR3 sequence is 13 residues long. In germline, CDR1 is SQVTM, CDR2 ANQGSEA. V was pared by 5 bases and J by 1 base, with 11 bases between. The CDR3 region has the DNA TGCAGCGTTCAAATAGGACCGAACACTGAAGCTTTCTTT. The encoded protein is CSVQIGPNTEAFF.

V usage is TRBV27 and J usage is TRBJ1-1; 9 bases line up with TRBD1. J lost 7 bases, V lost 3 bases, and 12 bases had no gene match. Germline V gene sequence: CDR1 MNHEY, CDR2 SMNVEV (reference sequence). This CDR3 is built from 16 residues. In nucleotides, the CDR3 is TGTGCCAGCAGTTTCCTCGAGGGGACAGGGCCAGGTGAAGCTTTCTTT. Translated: CASSFLEGTGPGEAFF.

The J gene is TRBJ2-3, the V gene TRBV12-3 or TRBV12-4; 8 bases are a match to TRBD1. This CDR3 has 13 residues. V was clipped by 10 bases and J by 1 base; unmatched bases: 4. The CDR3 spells CATQTGGTDTQYF. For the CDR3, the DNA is TGTGCCACACAGACAGGGGGCACAGATACGCAGTATTTT.

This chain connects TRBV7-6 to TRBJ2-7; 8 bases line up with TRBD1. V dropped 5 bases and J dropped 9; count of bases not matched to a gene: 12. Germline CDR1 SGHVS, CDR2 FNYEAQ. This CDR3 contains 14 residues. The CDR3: CASSQGTGRSRQYF. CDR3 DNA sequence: TGTGCCAGCAGCCAAGGGACAGGCCGAAGTCGGCAGTACTTC.

The CDR3 loop is CASSLGFLQAYEQYF. DNA of the CDR3: TGTGCCAGCAGCTTAGGTTTTTTACAGGCCTACGAGCAGTACTTC. The chain combines TRBV11-1 with TRBJ2-7; D might be TRBD1 (5 bases). V lost 1 base and J lost 2, with 12 bases in between. In germline, CDR1 is SGHAT, CDR2 FQDESV (reference sequence). CDR3 length: 15 residues.

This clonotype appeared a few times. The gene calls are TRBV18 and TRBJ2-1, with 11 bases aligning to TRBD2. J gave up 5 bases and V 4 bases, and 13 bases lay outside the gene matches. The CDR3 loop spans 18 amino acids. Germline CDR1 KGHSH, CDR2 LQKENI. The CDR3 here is CASSLRITSGSRDNEQFF. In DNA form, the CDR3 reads TGTGCCAGCTCACTACGGATTACTAGCGGGAGTCGGGACAATGAGCAGTTCTTC.

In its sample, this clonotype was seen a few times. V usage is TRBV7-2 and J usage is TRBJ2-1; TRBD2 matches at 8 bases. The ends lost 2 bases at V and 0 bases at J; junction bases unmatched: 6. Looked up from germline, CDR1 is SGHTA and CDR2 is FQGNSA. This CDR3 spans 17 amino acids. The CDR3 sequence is CASSLRPSGRSYNEQFF. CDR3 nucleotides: TGTGCCAGCAGCTTAAGGCCTAGCGGGCGCTCCTACAATGAGCAGTTCTTC.

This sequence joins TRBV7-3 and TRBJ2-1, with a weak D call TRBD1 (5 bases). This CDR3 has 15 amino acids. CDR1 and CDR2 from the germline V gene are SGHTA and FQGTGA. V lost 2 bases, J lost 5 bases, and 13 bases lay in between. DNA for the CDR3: TGTGCCAGCAGCTTAGGTGGGCCAGGGAACAATGAGCAGTTCTTC. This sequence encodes CASSLGGPGNNEQFF.

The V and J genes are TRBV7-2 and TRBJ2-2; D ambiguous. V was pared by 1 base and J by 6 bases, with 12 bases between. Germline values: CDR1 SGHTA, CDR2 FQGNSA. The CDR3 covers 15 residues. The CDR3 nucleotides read TGTGCCAGCAGCTTAGTGGGCTCCGGTTCCGGGGAGCTGTTTTTT. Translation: CASSLVGSGSGELFF.

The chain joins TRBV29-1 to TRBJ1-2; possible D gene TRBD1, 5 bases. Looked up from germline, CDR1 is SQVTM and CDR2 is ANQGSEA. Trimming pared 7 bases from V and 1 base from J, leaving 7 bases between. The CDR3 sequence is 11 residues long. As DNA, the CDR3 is TGCAGCGCCGACAGTAACTATGGCTACACCTTC. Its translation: CSADSNYGYTF.

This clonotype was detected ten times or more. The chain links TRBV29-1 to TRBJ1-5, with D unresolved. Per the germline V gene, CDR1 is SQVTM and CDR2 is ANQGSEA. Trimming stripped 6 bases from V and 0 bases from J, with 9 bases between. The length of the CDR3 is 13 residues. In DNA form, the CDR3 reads TGCAGCGTGGCCGGAGCTAGCAATCAGCCCCAGCATTTT. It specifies CSVAGASNQPQHF.

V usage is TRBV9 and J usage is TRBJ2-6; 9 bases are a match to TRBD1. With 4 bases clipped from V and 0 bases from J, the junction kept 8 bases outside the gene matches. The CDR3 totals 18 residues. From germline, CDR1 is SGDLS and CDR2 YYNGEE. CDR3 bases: TGTGCCAGCAGCCGACTTGAGACAGGGGGCTCTGGGGCCAACGTCCTGACTTTC. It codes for CASSRLETGGSGANVLTF.

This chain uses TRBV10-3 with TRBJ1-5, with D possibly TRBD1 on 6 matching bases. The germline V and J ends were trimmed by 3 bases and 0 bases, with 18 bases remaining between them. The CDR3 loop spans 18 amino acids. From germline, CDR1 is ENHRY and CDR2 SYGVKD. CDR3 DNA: TGTGCCATCAGTGACCGGGGGCAGGGAGGTTATAGCAATCAGCCCCAGCATTTT. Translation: CAISDRGQGGYSNQPQHF.